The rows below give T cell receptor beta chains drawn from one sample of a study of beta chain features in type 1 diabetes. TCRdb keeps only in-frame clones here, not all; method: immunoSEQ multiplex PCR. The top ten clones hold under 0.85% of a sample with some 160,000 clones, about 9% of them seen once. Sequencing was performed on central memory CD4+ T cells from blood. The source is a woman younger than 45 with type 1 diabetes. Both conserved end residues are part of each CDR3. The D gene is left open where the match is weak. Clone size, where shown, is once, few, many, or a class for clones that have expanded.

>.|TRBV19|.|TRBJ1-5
CASSDNRADQPQHF
TGTGCCAGTAGCGACAACAGGGCCGATCAGCCCCAGCATTTT
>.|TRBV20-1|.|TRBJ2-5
CSAPKEETQYF
TGCAGTGCCCCCAAGGAGGAGACCCAGTACTTC
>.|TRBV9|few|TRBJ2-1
CASSVGGPSYNEQFF
TGTGCCAGCAGCGTAGGTGGCCCCTCCTACAATGAGCAGTTCTTC
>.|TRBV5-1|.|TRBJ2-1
CASSFRGYEQFF
TGCGCCAGCAGCTTTAGAGGTTATGAGCAGTTCTTC
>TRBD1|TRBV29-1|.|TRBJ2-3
CSVRRGSNTDTQYF
TGCAGCGTTCGCAGGGGGAGCAACACAGATACGCAGTATTTT
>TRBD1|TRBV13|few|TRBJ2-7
CASSPTRQGAQIMEQYF
TGTGCCAGCAGCCCAACGAGACAGGGGGCGCAGATAATGGAGCAGTACTTC
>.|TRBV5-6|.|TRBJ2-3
CASSLFGGDTQYF
TGTGCCAGCAGCTTGTTCGGGGGAGATACGCAGTATTTT
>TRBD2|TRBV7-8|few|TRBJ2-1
CASSLTSGDGQFF
TGTGCCAGCAGCTTAACTAGCGGGGACGGGCAGTTCTTC
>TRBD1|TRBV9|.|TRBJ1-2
CASGGRDRSNYGYTF
TGTGCCAGCGGTGGTAGGGACAGGAGTAACTATGGCTACACCTTC
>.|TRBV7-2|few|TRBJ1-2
CASSLAFGGSYGYTF
TGTGCCAGCAGCTTAGCGTTCGGGGGTAGCTATGGCTACACCTTC
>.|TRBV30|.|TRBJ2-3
CAWSERRAGSTDTQYF
TGTGCCTGGAGTGAACGTCGTGCGGGGTCCACAGATACGCAGTATTTT
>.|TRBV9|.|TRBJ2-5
CASSVRDTRETQYF
TGTGCCAGCAGCGTACGGGACACGAGAGAGACCCAGTACTTC
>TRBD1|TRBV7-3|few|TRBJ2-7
CASSLSGGPYEQYF
TGTGCCAGCAGCTTATCAGGGGGACCCTACGAGCAGTACTTC
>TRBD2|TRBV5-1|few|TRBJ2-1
CASSFGTSGSSYNEQFF
TGCGCCAGCAGCTTCGGGACTAGCGGGAGCTCCTACAATGAGCAGTTCTTC
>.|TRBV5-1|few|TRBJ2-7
CASSLVWQGSNEQYF
TGCGCCAGCAGCTTGGTATGGCAGGGGAGTAACGAGCAGTACTTC
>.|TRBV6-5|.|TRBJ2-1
CASRPQGSYNEQFF
TGTGCCAGCAGGCCACAGGGATCCTACAATGAGCAGTTCTTC
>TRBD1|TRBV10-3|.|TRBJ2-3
CATLDRGPVDTQYF
TGTGCCACCCTCGACAGGGGCCCGGTAGATACGCAGTATTTT
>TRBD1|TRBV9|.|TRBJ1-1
CASSGGQGDSPEAFF
TGTGCCAGCAGCGGCGGACAGGGAGATTCTCCTGAAGCTTTCTTT
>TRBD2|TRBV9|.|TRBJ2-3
CASSVAQREDTQYF
TGTGCCAGCAGCGTAGCCCAGCGGGAGGATACGCAGTATTTT
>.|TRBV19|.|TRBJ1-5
CASSIITGHSNQPQHF
TGTGCCAGTAGTATTATAACAGGGCATTCAAATCAGCCCCAGCATTTT
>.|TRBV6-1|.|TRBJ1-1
CAIEAWTEAFF
TGTGCCATAGAGGCGTGGACTGAAGCTTTCTTT
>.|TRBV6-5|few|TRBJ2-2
CASRGRGIGELFF
TGTGCCAGTAGGGGAAGGGGTATCGGGGAGCTGTTTTTT
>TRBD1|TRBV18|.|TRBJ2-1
CASSPMNSGTGWHLEQFF
TGTGCCAGCTCACCAATGAACTCCGGGACAGGGTGGCACCTTGAGCAGTTCTTC
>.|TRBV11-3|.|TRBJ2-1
CASSTGTLYNEQFF
TGTGCCAGCAGTACCGGGACTCTCTACAATGAGCAGTTCTTC
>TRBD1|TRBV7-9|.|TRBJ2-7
CASSLAGTGTHEQYF
TGTGCCAGCAGCTTAGCCGGGACAGGGACCCACGAGCAGTACTTC
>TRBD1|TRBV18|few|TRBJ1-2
CASSPSGQYGYTF
TGTGCCAGCTCACCCTCGGGACAGTATGGCTACACCTTC
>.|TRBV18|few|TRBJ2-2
CASSRQAPNTGELFF
TGTGCCAGCTCACGACAGGCTCCGAACACCGGGGAGCTGTTTTTT
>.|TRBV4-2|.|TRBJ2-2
CASSQDLGHNSNTGELFF
TGTGCCAGCAGCCAAGACTTGGGGCACAACTCGAACACCGGGGAGCTGTTTTTT
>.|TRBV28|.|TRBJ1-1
CASSLSDGIAFF
TGTGCCAGCAGTTTATCGGACGGGATAGCTTTCTTT
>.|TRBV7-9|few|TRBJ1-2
CASSFYSGNYGYTF
TGTGCCAGCAGCTTTTACTCAGGGAACTATGGCTACACCTTC
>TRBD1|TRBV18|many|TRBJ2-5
CASSSDRGGETQYF
TGTGCCAGCTCATCGGACAGGGGAGGAGAGACCCAGTACTTC
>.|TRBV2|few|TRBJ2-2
CASNGRGVWTGELFF
TGTGCCAGCAATGGACGGGGTGTTTGGACCGGGGAGCTGTTTTTT
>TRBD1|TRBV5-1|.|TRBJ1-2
CASSTGTGYEYGYTF
TGCGCCAGCAGCACCGGGACAGGGTACGAGTATGGCTACACCTTC
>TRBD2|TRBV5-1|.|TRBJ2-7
CASSVGLAETYEQYF
TGCGCCAGCAGCGTTGGACTAGCGGAAACCTACGAGCAGTACTTC
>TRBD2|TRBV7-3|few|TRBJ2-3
CASSLIAGGEADTQYF
TGTGCCAGCAGCTTAATAGCGGGAGGGGAGGCAGATACGCAGTATTTT
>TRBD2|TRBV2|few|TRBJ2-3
CASQGLANTDTQYF
TGTGCCAGCCAGGGACTAGCGAACACAGATACGCAGTATTTT
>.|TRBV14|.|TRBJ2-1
CASSQTSPYNEQFF
TGTGCCAGCAGCCAAACTAGCCCATACAATGAGCAGTTCTTC
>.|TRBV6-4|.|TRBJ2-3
CASSVRAGDTQYF
TGTGCCAGCAGTGTCAGGGCAGGAGATACGCAGTATTTT
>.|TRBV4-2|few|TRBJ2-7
CASSQAETRSYEQYF
TGTGCCAGCAGCCAAGCCGAGACTAGATCTTACGAGCAGTACTTC
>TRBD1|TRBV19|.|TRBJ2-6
CASSPQPGQIFSGANVLTF
TGTGCCAGTAGTCCCCAACCGGGACAGATCTTCTCTGGGGCCAACGTCCTGACTTTC
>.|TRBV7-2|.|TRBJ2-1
CASSPLAATKNEQFF
TGTGCCAGCAGCCCCTTAGCGGCTACCAAAAATGAGCAGTTCTTC
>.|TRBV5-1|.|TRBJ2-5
CASSLLHSGTQYF
TGCGCCAGCAGCTTGTTGCACAGCGGGACCCAGTACTTC
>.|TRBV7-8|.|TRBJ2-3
CASSLPPPDTQYF
TGTGCCAGCAGCCTACCCCCCCCAGATACGCAGTATTTT
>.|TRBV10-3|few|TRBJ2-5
CAITGAAQETQYF
TGTGCCATCACTGGGGCGGCCCAAGAGACCCAGTACTTC
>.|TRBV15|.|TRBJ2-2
CATSRKGLANTGELFF
TGTGCCACCAGCAGAAAAGGACTCGCTAACACCGGGGAGCTGTTTTTT
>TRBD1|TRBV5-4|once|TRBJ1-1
CASSLEQGNSEAFF
TGTGCCAGCAGCTTGGAACAGGGGAACTCTGAAGCTTTCTTT
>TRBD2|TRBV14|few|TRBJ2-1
CASSPRTSGSFYNEQFF
TGTGCCAGCAGCCCACGGACTAGCGGGAGTTTCTACAATGAGCAGTTCTTC
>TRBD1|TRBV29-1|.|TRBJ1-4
CSVRTGPNEKLFF
TGCAGCGTCAGGACAGGGCCTAATGAAAAACTGTTTTTT
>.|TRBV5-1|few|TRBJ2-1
CASSTDYSYAEQFF
TGCGCCAGCAGCACGGACTACTCCTACGCTGAGCAGTTCTTC
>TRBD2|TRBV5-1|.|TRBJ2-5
CASTYGAGGETQYF
TGCGCCAGCACCTACGGTGCGGGGGGGGAGACCCAGTACTTC